A selection of T cell receptor beta chains follows, all from one sample in a study of T cell changes during pregnancy in multiple sclerosis. Clones were read by immunoSEQ multiplex PCR, and TCRdb kept only the in-frame ones, dropping some. The repertoire consists of just under 20,000 clones, with 70% to 90% occurring once and the leading ten covering approximately 7.4%. Material: CD8+ T cells from peripheral blood mononuclear cells, obtained in the second trimester of pregnancy. These receptors all come from a female donor in good health, enrolled as a control in a pregnancy study. Each CDR3 is given with its conserved first and last residue. A D gene is named only where the DNA matches it firmly. Clone size is shown for a subset of rows, as once, few, many or a class of expanded clone.

>TRBD1|TRBV7-8|TRBJ2-5|NA
TGTGCCAGCAGCCCACATAGACAGGGTCGAGAGACCCAGTACTTC
CASSPHRQGRETQYF
>TRBD2|TRBV6-1|TRBJ2-7|NA
TGTGCCAGCAGTGCCCTAGCGGGCAGCTCCTACGAGCAGTACTTC
CASSALAGSSYEQYF
>NA|TRBV11-2|TRBJ2-3|NA
TGTGCCAGCAGCTTTTTAGTTGATACGCAGTATTTT
CASSFLVDTQYF
>TRBD2|TRBV4-2|TRBJ2-5|NA
TGTGCCAGCAGCCAAAGCGGGGGCCCCATGGCCCAGTACTTC
CASSQSGGPMAQYF
>NA|TRBV19|TRBJ1-1|NA
TGTGCCAGTAGTTCACCCGACATCATGAACACTGAAGCTTTCTTT
CASSSPDIMNTEAFF
>TRBD1|TRBV6-5|TRBJ1-5|NA
TGTGCCAGCAGTTCCGGGACAGGGGGAATTCAGCCCCAGCATTTT
CASSSGTGGIQPQHF
>TRBD2|TRBV6-5|TRBJ2-7|once
TGTGCCAGCAGTTACGGACTAGCGGGAGGGGAGCAGTACTTC
CASSYGLAGGEQYF
>TRBD2|TRBV23-1|TRBJ2-3|once
TGCGCCAGCAGTCAGGCGGGGGGCGCGGGGGATACGCAGTATTTT
CASSQAGGAGDTQYF
>TRBD2|TRBV6-6|TRBJ2-7|NA
TGTGCCAGCAGTCCGCCGGGTGGTAGCGGGACCTACGAGCAGTACTTC
CASSPPGGSGTYEQYF
>TRBD2|TRBV28|TRBJ2-1|NA
TGTGCCAGCAGCCTAATTAGCGGGGCTGTCTACAATGAGCAGTTCTTC
CASSLISGAVYNEQFF
>TRBD2|TRBV5-6|TRBJ2-5|NA
TGTGCCAGCAGCTTGGTTCGGGGGGTGGGGCAAGAGACCCAGTACTTC
CASSLVRGVGQETQYF
>NA|TRBV7-9|TRBJ2-7|NA
TGTGCCAGCAGCCCCCCAGGGGACTACGAGCAGTACTTC
CASSPPGDYEQYF
>NA|TRBV7-3|TRBJ1-6|NA
TGTGCCAGCAGCTTATTGGGCACGAATTCACCCCTCCACTTT
CASSLLGTNSPLHF
>NA|TRBV5-1|TRBJ2-1|NA
TGCGCCAGCAGCCTTGACATCCCAGGGTACAATGAGCAGTTCTTC
CASSLDIPGYNEQFF
>TRBD2|TRBV28|TRBJ2-1|NA
TGTGCCAGCAGTTTAGTACTAGCGACCCCCCAAGTAGGTGAGCAGTTCTTC
CASSLVLATPQVGEQFF
>NA|TRBV19|TRBJ2-7|NA
TGTGCCAGTAGCCAGGGTCTGGGCGAGCAGTACTTC
CASSQGLGEQYF
>TRBD2|TRBV5-1|TRBJ2-1|once
TGCGCCAGCAGCACTAGCGGAGGCTCCTACAATGAGCAGTTCTTC
CASSTSGGSYNEQFF
>TRBD1|TRBV6-5|TRBJ1-1|NA
TGTGCCAGCGAGGGACAGGGGAACACTGAAGCTTTCTTT
CASEGQGNTEAFF
>NA|TRBV19|TRBJ1-6|few
TGTGCCAGTAGTTGGACAGCATTACCCCTCCACTTT
CASSWTALPLHF
>TRBD1|TRBV7-7|TRBJ2-2|NA
TGTGCTAGCAGCTGGGGACAGGGTAACACCGGGGAGCTGTTTTTT
CASSWGQGNTGELFF
>NA|TRBV5-6|TRBJ2-7|NA
TGTGCCAGCAACCTGGGCATAGGTCCTTACGAGCAGTACTTC
CASNLGIGPYEQYF
>TRBD1|TRBV7-3|TRBJ2-3|NA
TGTGCCAGCAGCTTAAGGCCACAGGGGTTGGCAGATACGCAGTATTTT
CASSLRPQGLADTQYF
>TRBD1|TRBV7-9|TRBJ2-7|NA
TGTGCCAGCAGCCCAGGGGGCTCCTACGAGCAGTACTTC
CASSPGGSYEQYF
>TRBD1|TRBV5-5|TRBJ2-2|once
TGTGCCAGCAGCTTGACGGGACAGGGGGCGCCGCACGCGAACACCGGGGAGCTGTTTTTT
CASSLTGQGAPHANTGELFF
>NA|TRBV7-9|TRBJ2-1|NA
TGTGCCAGCAGCTCAACGTTGCGGGTTTACAATGAGCAGTTCTTC
CASSSTLRVYNEQFF
>NA|TRBV11-1|TRBJ1-1|once
TGTGCCAGTAACCCACTTTTTTCGAACACTGAAGCTTTCTTT
CASNPLFSNTEAFF
>TRBD2|TRBV11-2|TRBJ2-7|NA
TGTGCCAGCAGCCTAAGGCGGGGGTCCTACGAGCAGTACTTC
CASSLRRGSYEQYF
>TRBD2|TRBV29-1|TRBJ2-1|once
TGCAGCGTTGAAGATCCTTCGGGGGGTAAGCGGAATGAGCAGTTCTTC
CSVEDPSGGKRNEQFF
>NA|TRBV4-1|TRBJ2-1|NA
TGCGCCAGCAGCCAAACAGGGAAAGAGCAGTTCTTC
CASSQTGKEQFF
>NA|TRBV5-1|TRBJ2-5|NA
TGCGCCAGCAGCCGCGAGGATAGCAATCAAGAGACCCAGTACTTC
CASSREDSNQETQYF
>NA|TRBV6-8|TRBJ2-7|NA
TGTGCCAGCAGTAGAGATCTCTACGAGCAGTACTTC
CASSRDLYEQYF
>TRBD1|TRBV11-2|TRBJ1-2|once
TGTGCCAGCAGCTTGGGGACAGGGGATGGCTACACCTTC
CASSLGTGDGYTF
>NA|TRBV7-9|TRBJ1-1|NA
TGTGCCAGCAGCTTAGAGGGGGACGCTGAAGCTTTCTTT
CASSLEGDAEAFF
>TRBD2|TRBV2|TRBJ2-3|NA
TGTGCCAGCAGTGAAGCTAGCGGGAGAGGGTCAGATACGCAGTATTTT
CASSEASGRGSDTQYF
>NA|TRBV21-1|TRBJ2-1|NA
TGTGCCAGCAGCCGAGTGGGGGAGGACAATGAGCAGTTCTTC
CASSRVGEDNEQFF
>TRBD1|TRBV27|TRBJ1-5|NA
TGTGCCAGCACGAACAGGGGGTTCAATCAGCCCCAGCATTTT
CASTNRGFNQPQHF
>TRBD1|TRBV7-2|TRBJ2-7|NA
TGTGCCAGCAGAGAGGACAGGGGGCGCGAGCAGTACTTC
CASREDRGREQYF
>NA|TRBV27|TRBJ1-1|NA
TGTGCCAGCAGTTCCTCGACAGGTTTGAACACTGAAGCTTTCTTT
CASSSSTGLNTEAFF
>TRBD1|TRBV28|TRBJ1-3|NA
TGTGCCAGCAGTCGACAGGGGGCCCTCTTCTCTGGAAACACCATATATTTT
CASSRQGALFSGNTIYF
>TRBD1|TRBV6-5|TRBJ2-3|few
TGTGCCAGCCCGGGACAGGGTGAGACAGATACGCAGTATTTT
CASPGQGETDTQYF
>NA|TRBV25-1|TRBJ1-2|NA
TGTGCCAGCAGCACCCGGGCGGGGGACGGCTACACCTTC
CASSTRAGDGYTF